The 27 T cell receptor beta chains given below trace back to one sample, sequenced in a study of cytomegalovirus exposure and HLA in healthy donors. PCR used 60 Vbeta primers and 13 Jbeta primers. The table came from immunoSEQ multiplex PCR; TCRdb's copy has only in-frame clones and leaves some out. Among tens of thousands of clones listed, almost 85% were seen once. Material for sequencing was PBMCs. The receptors stem from a man aged 50 or older in good health and CMV-seronegative.

This clone came up once. V and J are TRBV13 and TRBJ2-7; 9 positions agree with TRBD1. The CDR3 has 13 amino acids. Germline values: CDR1 PRHDT, CDR2 FYEKMQ (reference sequence). The V segment lost 5 bases and the J segment 6 bases; nucleotides outside the gene matches: 5. Written as DNA, the CDR3 is TGTGCCAGCAGCAACAGGGGGCTAGGCGAGCAGTACTTC. Translating gives CASSNRGLGEQYF. Variable domain in full (rest from reference TRBV13 and TRBJ2-7): AAGVIQSPRHLIKEKRETATLKCYPIPRHDTVYWYQQGPGQDPQFLISFYEKMQSDKGSIPDRFSAQQFSDYHSELNMSSLELGDSALYFCASSNRGLGEQYFGPGTRLTVT.

The chain combines TRBV7-6 with TRBJ1-4, with 8 bases that match TRBD1. This CDR3 comprises 15 residues. Per germline, CDR1 SGHVS and CDR2 FNYEAQ. V gave up 0 bases and J gave up 7 bases; unmatched junction bases: 4. DNA for the CDR3: TGTGCCAGCAGCTTAGCGCCAACAGGGGGTGAAAAACTGTTTTTT. It codes for CASSLAPTGGEKLFF.

The chain has TRBV19 and TRBJ1-1; D gene unclear. Trimming cost V 6 bases and J 1 base, with 9 bases left between them. Germline lookup yields CDR1 LNHDA and CDR2 SQIVND (reference sequence). The CDR3 has 13 amino acids. The CDR3 coding sequence is TGTGCCAGTAGCTTGAACTGGAACACTGAAGCTTTCTTT. The encoded protein is CASSLNWNTEAFF.

This chain links TRBV5-4 with TRBJ2-3; 12 bases align to TRBD1. The CDR3 is 16 residues long. V dropped 4 bases and J dropped 4; count of bases not matched to a gene: 7. Germline values: CDR1 SGHNT, CDR2 YYREEE (reference sequence). DNA of the CDR3: TGTGCCAGCAGCCAGGGACAGGGGGCATCCGCAGATACGCAGTATTTT. It is translated as CASSQGQGASADTQYF. Combining the CDR3 with reference TRBV5-4 and TRBJ2-3 gives the whole variable domain ETGVTQSPTHLIKTRGQQVTLRCSSQSGHNTVSWYQQALGQGPQFIFQYYREEENGRGNFPPRFSGLQFPNYSSELNVNALELDDSALYLCASSQGQGASADTQYFGPGTRLTVL.

This clone has only one observation. This rearrangement joins TRBV18 to TRBJ1-5; D gene ambiguous. CDR3 length: 13 amino acids. Germline assignment: CDR1 KGHSH and CDR2 LQKENI. Trimming took off 3 bases at V and 4 bases at J, with 7 bases between the two ends. The CDR3 here is CASSPEQNQPQHF. In DNA, the CDR3 is TGTGCCAGCTCACCGGAGCAGAATCAGCCCCAGCATTTT.

The rearrangement links TRBV18 to TRBJ2-3; D is ambiguous. CDR3 size: 12 residues. Trimming took 5 bases from V and 2 from J, leaving 5 bases between them. Germline loops: CDR1 KGHSH, CDR2 LQKENI. CDR3 region: CASSISTDTQYF. Written as DNA, the CDR3 is TGTGCCAGCTCAATATCCACAGATACGCAGTATTTT. Based on the CDR3 plus reference TRBV18 and TRBJ2-3, the full variable domain is NAGVMQNPRHLVRRRGQEARLRCSPMKGHSHVYWYRQLPEEGLKFMVYLQKENIIDESGMPKERFSAEFPKEGPSILRIQQVVRGDSAAYFCASSISTDTQYFGPGTRLTVL.

This chain joins TRBV5-1 and TRBJ2-4; 14 nucleotides line up with TRBD2. V shed 2 bases, J shed 4 bases, and the junction held 5 bases outside the gene matches. Per the germline V gene, CDR1 is SGHRS and CDR2 is YFSETQ. The length of the CDR3 is 17 residues. The CDR3 protein is CASSFGTSGGTKNIQYF. The DNA of the CDR3 is TGCGCCAGCAGCTTCGGGACTAGCGGGGGCACAAAAAACATTCAGTACTTC.

V and J are TRBV27 and TRBJ1-1, with TRBD1 identical over 7 bases. This CDR3 is 16 amino acids long. J was trimmed by 1 base and V by 5 bases; bases with no gene match: 10. Germline V gene lookup returns CDR1 MNHEY and CDR2 SMNVEV (reference sequence). The CDR3, as DNA: TGTGCCAGCAGTCCTCACAGGGGTCCTACGAACACTGAAGCTTTCTTT. Its translation is CASSPHRGPTNTEAFF.

The J gene is TRBJ1-1, the V gene TRBV10-3, with a weak D call TRBD1 (6 bases). V was shortened by 3 bases and J by 1 base, with 12 bases between the two germline ends. In germline, CDR1 is ENHRY, CDR2 SYGVKD. The CDR3 sequence is 15 residues long. CDR3 DNA: TGTGCCATCAGTGACAAAGGGACATCGAACACTGAAGCTTTCTTT. Residues: CAISDKGTSNTEAFF.

The rearrangement uses TRBV18 and TRBJ2-3; D gene unclear. The CDR3 is 13 amino acids. Trimming left V 3 bases short and J 6 bases short, with 10 bases between. CDR1 is KGHSH, CDR2 LQKENI, per germline. The CDR3 DNA sequence: TGTGCCAGCTCACCGGCGGTATTTGATACGCAGTATTTT. It is translated as CASSPAVFDTQYF.

The chain links TRBV5-4 to TRBJ2-5; 7 bases are shared with TRBD2. The V segment lost 4 bases and the J segment 5 bases; nucleotides outside the gene matches: 11. Germline V gene data show CDR1 as SGHNT and CDR2 as YYREEE (reference sequence). The CDR3 consists of 15 residues. The CDR3 region is CASSLGWDYGETQYF. Here the CDR3 DNA reads TGTGCCAGCAGCCTAGGCTGGGACTACGGGGAGACCCAGTACTTC. Looking up the rest from reference TRBV5-4 and TRBJ2-5 gives the full variable domain: ETGVTQSPTHLIKTRGQQVTLRCSSQSGHNTVSWYQQALGQGPQFIFQYYREEENGRGNFPPRFSGLQFPNYSSELNVNALELDDSALYLCASSLGWDYGETQYFGPGTRLLVL.

The chain joins TRBV19 to TRBJ1-2; D is undetermined. CDR3 length: 12 residues. Per germline, CDR1 LNHDA and CDR2 SQIVND (reference sequence). V was shortened by 4 bases and J by 8 bases, with 11 bases between the two germline ends. CDR3 amino acids: CASSTARKGYTF. The CDR3 nucleotides read TGTGCCAGTAGTACCGCGAGAAAAGGCTACACCTTC.

This chain links TRBV27 with TRBJ2-5; possibly TRBD1 for D (7 bases). The CDR3 runs 15 residues. Germline V gene lookup returns CDR1 MNHEY and CDR2 SMNVEV (reference sequence). V lost 2 bases to trimming and J lost 6 bases, with 16 bases between them. The CDR3 region is CASSLGRGVSQTQYF. The CDR3 DNA sequence: TGTGCCAGCAGTTTAGGCAGGGGGGTGTCGCAGACCCAGTACTTC.

The rearrangement links TRBV29-1 to TRBJ2-2, with D possibly being TRBD1 (6 bases). The ends were cut back, 5 bases at V and 0 bases at J, with 13 bases in the middle. Looked up from germline, CDR1 is SQVTM and CDR2 is ANQGSEA. The CDR3 runs 15 residues. In DNA form, the CDR3 reads TGCAGCGTTAAAGTTACAGGGACGAACACCGGGGAGCTGTTTTTT. It is translated as CSVKVTGTNTGELFF.

The V gene is TRBV4-1, the J gene TRBJ1-5; 9 bases are a match to TRBD1. This CDR3 has 15 residues. V was clipped by 3 bases and J by 2 bases; unmatched bases: 2. CDR1 is MGHRA, CDR2 YSYEKL, per germline. The CDR3 region has the DNA TGCGCCAGCAGCCAGAGACAGGGGGGCAATCAGCCCCAGCATTTT. Translated: CASSQRQGGNQPQHF.

For the CDR3, the DNA is TGTGCCAGCCGGGGGGGCCTCACCGGGGAGCTGTTTTTT. Its translation is CASRGGLTGELFF. The rearrangement uses TRBV27 and TRBJ2-2, with TRBD2 identical over 8 bases. There are 13 residues in the CDR3. CDR1 is MNHEY, CDR2 SMNVEV, per germline (reference sequence). V was clipped by 8 bases and J by 4 bases; unmatched bases: 3.

The rearrangement joins TRBV7-3 to TRBJ2-1; TRBD1 matches 10 bases. V lost 5 bases and J lost 6; bases outside the gene matches: 13. The CDR3 totals 17 residues. The V gene's germline CDR1 is SGHTA and CDR2 FQGTGA. DNA for the CDR3: TGTGCCAGCAGCCTACGGGGTTCCGGGACAGGGGCCAATGAGCAGTTCTTC. Translating gives CASSLRGSGTGANEQFF.

V usage is TRBV5-6 and J usage is TRBJ1-4; no firm D call. This CDR3 comprises 16 residues. Germline V gene data show CDR1 as SGHDT and CDR2 as YYEEEE. V was shortened by 2 bases and J by 0 bases, with 11 bases between the two germline ends. CDR3 in amino acids: CASSLATVATNEKLFF. DNA for the CDR3: TGTGCCAGCAGCTTAGCCACAGTTGCAACTAATGAAAAACTGTTTTTT.

V and J are TRBV28 and TRBJ1-1; TRBD1 is a possible D gene (6 bases). The CDR3 length is 13 residues. Looked up from germline, CDR1 is MDHEN and CDR2 is SYDVKM. V was pared by 6 bases and J by 4 bases, with 12 bases between. CDR3 loop: CASSATGFTEAFF. In DNA, the CDR3 is TGTGCCAGCAGCGCCACAGGGTTCACTGAAGCTTTCTTT.

The chain links TRBV6-5 to TRBJ1-6, with 8 bases aligning to TRBD1. CDR3 size: 15 residues. The V segment lost 6 bases and the J segment 9 bases; nucleotides outside the gene matches: 10. Germline values: CDR1 MNHEY, CDR2 SVGAGI. CDR3 coding DNA: TGTGCCAGCAGGAGCACCGGGACAGGTAGTTCACCCCTCCACTTT. Translating gives CASRSTGTGSSPLHF.

The chain links TRBV2 to TRBJ2-1, with D possibly being TRBD2 (7 bases). Per germline, CDR1 SNHLY and CDR2 FYNNEI. The V gene lost 4 bases and the J gene lost 4 bases, with 14 bases spanning the gap. This CDR3 region has 15 residues. CDR3 amino acids: CASSVGGGQYNEQFF. In nucleotides, the CDR3 is TGTGCCAGCAGTGTGGGGGGGGGCCAGTACAATGAGCAGTTCTTC.

This clone was counted only a few times. The rearrangement links TRBV29-1 to TRBJ2-3, with TRBD2 matching over 10 bases. This CDR3 is built from 15 residues. Germline assignment: CDR1 SQVTM and CDR2 ANQGSEA. Trimming removed 6 bases from V and 0 bases from J; junction bases left unmatched: 6. The CDR3 reads CSVISSGGSTDTQYF. The CDR3 nucleotides are TGCAGCGTCATCTCTAGCGGGGGAAGCACAGATACGCAGTATTTT.

This clone has just a few counts. The chain uses TRBV11-2 and TRBJ2-3; D unclear. The CDR3 spans 14 residues. V lost 1 base to trimming and J lost 7 bases, with 12 bases between them. Germline CDR1 SGHAT, CDR2 FQNNGV. CDR3 nucleotides: TGTGCCAGCAGCTTAGCGCAGACACAGTATACGCAGTATTTT. Protein product: CASSLAQTQYTQYF.

The CDR3 bases are TGTGCCAGCAGTACCGGGACTTTCGTCAATGAGCAGTTCTTC. Its translation is CASSTGTFVNEQFF. V is TRBV28 and J is TRBJ2-1; the D gene is possibly TRBD2 (6 bases). Germline loops: CDR1 MDHEN, CDR2 SYDVKM. Trimming pared 5 bases from V and 6 bases from J, leaving 14 bases between. This CDR3 is 14 amino acids long.

This rearrangement joins TRBV9 to TRBJ2-7; 8 nucleotides agree with TRBD1. V shed 3 bases, J shed 3 bases, and the junction held 8 bases outside the gene matches. The CDR3 is 15 amino acids. CDR1 and CDR2 (germline): SGDLS, YYNGEE. CDR3 DNA: TGTGCCAGCAGCGCCGGACAGGGTGGTCTCTACGAGCAGTACTTC. Translated: CASSAGQGGLYEQYF.

The chain combines TRBV6-1 with TRBJ2-4; weak D call: TRBD2 (6 bases). Between the trimmed V and J ends, which lost 7 bases and 3 bases, there was a span of 16 bases. There are 15 residues in the CDR3. CDR1 MNHNS and CDR2 SASEGT come from the germline V gene. The CDR3 region has the DNA TGTGCCAGCAACGCCTGGGAGGTAGGCAAAAACATTCAGTACTTC. As protein: CASNAWEVGKNIQYF.

The chain has TRBV11-1 and TRBJ2-1; 12 nucleotides line up with TRBD2. V lost 5 bases, J lost 5 bases, and 7 bases stayed unmatched. Germline CDR1 and CDR2: SGHAT and FQDESV (reference sequence). This CDR3 has 16 residues. CDR3: CASSEYLAGGNNEQFF. The CDR3 DNA reads TGTGCCAGCAGCGAATATCTAGCGGGGGGGAACAATGAGCAGTTCTTC.